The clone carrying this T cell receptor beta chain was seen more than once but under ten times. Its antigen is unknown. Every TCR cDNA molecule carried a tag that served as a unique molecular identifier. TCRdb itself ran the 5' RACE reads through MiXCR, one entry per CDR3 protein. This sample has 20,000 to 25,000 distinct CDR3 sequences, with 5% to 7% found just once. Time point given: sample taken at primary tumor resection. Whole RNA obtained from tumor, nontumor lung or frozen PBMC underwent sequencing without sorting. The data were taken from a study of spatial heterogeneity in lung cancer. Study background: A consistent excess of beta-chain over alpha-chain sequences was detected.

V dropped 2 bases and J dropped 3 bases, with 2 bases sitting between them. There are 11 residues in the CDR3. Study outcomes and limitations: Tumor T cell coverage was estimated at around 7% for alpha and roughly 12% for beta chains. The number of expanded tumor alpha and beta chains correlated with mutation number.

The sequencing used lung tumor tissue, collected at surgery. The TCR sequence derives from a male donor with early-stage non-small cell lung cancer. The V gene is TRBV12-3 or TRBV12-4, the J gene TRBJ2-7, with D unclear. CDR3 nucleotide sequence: TGTGCCAGCAGTTTATTCTACGAGCAGTACTTC. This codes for CASSLFYEQYF.